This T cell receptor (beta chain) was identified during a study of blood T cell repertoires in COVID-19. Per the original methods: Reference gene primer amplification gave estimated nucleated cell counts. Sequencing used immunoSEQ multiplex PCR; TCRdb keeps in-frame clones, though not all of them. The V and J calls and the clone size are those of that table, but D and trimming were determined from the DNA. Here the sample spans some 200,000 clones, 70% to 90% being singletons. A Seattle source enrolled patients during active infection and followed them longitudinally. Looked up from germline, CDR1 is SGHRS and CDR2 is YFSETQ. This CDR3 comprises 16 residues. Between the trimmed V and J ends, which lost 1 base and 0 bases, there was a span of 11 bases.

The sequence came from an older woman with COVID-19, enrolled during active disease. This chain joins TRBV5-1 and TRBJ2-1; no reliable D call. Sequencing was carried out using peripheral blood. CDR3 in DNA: TGCGCCAGCAGCTTGCTCCTTGCGAGCTCCTACAATGAGCAGTTCTTC. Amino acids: CASSLLLASSYNEQFF.